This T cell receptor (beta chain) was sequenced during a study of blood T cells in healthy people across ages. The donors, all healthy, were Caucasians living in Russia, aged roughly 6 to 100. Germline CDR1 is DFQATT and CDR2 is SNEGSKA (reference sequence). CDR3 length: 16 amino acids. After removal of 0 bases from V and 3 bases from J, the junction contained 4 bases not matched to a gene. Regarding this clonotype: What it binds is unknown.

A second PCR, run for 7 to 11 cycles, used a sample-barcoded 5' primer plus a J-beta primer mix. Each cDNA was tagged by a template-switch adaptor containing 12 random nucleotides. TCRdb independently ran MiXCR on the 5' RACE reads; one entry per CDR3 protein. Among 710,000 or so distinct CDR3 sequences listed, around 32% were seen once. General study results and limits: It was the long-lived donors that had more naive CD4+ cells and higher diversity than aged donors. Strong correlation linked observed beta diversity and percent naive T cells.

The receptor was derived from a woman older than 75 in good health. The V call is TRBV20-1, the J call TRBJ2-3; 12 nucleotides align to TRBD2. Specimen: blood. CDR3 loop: CSARDLTSGRTDTQYF. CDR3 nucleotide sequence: TGCAGTGCTAGAGATTTAACTAGCGGGAGGACAGATACGCAGTATTTT.